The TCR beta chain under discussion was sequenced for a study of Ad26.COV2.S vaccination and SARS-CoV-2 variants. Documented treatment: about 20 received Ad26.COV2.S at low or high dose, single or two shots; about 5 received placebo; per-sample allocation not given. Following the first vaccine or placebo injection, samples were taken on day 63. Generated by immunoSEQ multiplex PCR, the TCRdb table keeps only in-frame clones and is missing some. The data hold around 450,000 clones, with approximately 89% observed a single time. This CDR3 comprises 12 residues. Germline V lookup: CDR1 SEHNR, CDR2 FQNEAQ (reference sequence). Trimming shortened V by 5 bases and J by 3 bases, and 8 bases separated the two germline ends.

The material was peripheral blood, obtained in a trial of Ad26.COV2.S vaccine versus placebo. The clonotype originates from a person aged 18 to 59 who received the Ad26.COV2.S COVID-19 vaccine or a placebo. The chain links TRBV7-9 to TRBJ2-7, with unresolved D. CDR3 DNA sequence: TGTGCCAGCAGCCCACACAGCTACGAGCAGTACGTC. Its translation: CASSPHSYEQYV.